What follows is one T cell receptor beta chain and its context. The data belong to a study of blood T cell repertoires in COVID-19. Only in-frame clones appear in the TCRdb table, and some are missing; sequencing was by immunoSEQ multiplex PCR. The table lists 250,000 to 300,000 clones, roughly 90% of them singletons, with more than 10% in the top ten. Germline V gene sequence: CDR1 MNHNY, CDR2 SVGAGI (reference sequence). The CDR3 is 13 amino acids. V gave up 4 bases and J gave up 5 bases, with 9 bases separating them. The chain carries TRBV6-6 and TRBJ1-5, with no clear D. The sequenced material came from peripheral blood. The receptor was derived from a woman aged 30 to 39 with COVID-19, enrolled during active disease. CDR3 protein: CASSSARYQPQHF. As DNA, the CDR3 is TGTGCCAGCAGTTCCGCTCGGTATCAGCCCCAGCATTTT.